The sequence of this T cell receptor beta chain was determined in a study of cytomegalovirus exposure and HLA in healthy donors. The study ran its PCR with 60 Vbeta and 13 Jbeta primers. The data were produced by immunoSEQ multiplex PCR, yet TCRdb's version contains in-frame clones alone and is incomplete. The sample lists fewer than 200,000 clones; around 80% were seen once. The sample holds one count of this clone. V was pared by 3 bases and J by 7 bases, with 11 bases of the junction left unmatched. The CDR3 runs to 14 residues. Per germline, CDR1 SQVTM and CDR2 ANQGSEA. At sampling all donors were nominally healthy, likely with unrecorded immune exposures.

The receptor was isolated from a man between 35 and 55 years old in good health and CMV-seronegative. This chain links TRBV29-1 with TRBJ1-2, with 7 bases identical to TRBD1. The sequencing sample was made of PBMCs. The CDR3 reads CSVDPPGTEGGYTF. Written as DNA, the CDR3 is TGCAGCGTTGATCCCCCCGGGACAGAAGGTGGCTACACCTTC.